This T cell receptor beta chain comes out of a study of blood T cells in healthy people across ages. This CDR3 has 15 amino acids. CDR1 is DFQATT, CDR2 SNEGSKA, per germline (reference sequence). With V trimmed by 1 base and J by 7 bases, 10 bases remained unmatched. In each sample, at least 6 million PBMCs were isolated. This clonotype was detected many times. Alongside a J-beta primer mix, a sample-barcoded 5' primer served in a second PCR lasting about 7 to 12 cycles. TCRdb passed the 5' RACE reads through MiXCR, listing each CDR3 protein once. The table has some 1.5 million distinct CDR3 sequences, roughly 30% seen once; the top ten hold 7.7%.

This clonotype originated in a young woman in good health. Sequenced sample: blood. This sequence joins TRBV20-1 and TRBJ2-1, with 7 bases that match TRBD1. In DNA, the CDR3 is TGCAGTGCTAGAGCCACGACAGGGACGGGGAATGAGCAGTTCTTC. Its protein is CSARATTGTGNEQFF.